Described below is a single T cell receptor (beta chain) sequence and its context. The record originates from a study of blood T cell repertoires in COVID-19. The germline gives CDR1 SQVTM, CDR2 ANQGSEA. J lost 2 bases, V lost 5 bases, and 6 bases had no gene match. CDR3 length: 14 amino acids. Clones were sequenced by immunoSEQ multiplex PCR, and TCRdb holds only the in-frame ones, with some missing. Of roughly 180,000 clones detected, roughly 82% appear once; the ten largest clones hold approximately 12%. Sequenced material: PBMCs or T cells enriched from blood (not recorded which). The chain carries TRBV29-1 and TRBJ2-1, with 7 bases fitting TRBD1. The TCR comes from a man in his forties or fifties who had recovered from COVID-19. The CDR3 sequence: CSVITGDAYNEQFF. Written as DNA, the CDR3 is TGCAGCGTTATCACAGGGGACGCCTACAATGAGCAGTTCTTC.